One T cell receptor beta chain is described in this entry. Its antigen is unidentified. The data originate from a study of shared clonotypes between healthy human individuals. The study, taken as a whole, reports: It was only blood that was sampled, and tissue repertoires likely differ.

Germline-derived CDR1 and CDR2 are SGHVS and FQNEAQ. V was pared by 5 bases and J by 7 bases, with 16 bases of the junction left unmatched. The CDR3 totals 16 residues. The authors ran the assay at deep level. Profiling relied on immunoSEQ multiplex PCR, and the TCRdb table lists in-frame clones only, not all of them. Among about 1.1 million clones, approximately 80% were seen once, and the ten largest hold 0.89%. The sequence was collected from a man aged 18 to 30 in good health. Some clones in this sample may be carry-over from other donors' samples. This chain links TRBV7-8 with TRBJ1-2, with 7 bases identical to TRBD1. Source material: memory CD4+ T cells from PBMCs. Subset here: CD45RA-negative fraction. DNA for the CDR3: TGTGCCAGCAGCGCCACTTGGACAGGCCCCTTTAGTGGCTACACCTTC. Translating it yields CASSATWTGPFSGYTF.